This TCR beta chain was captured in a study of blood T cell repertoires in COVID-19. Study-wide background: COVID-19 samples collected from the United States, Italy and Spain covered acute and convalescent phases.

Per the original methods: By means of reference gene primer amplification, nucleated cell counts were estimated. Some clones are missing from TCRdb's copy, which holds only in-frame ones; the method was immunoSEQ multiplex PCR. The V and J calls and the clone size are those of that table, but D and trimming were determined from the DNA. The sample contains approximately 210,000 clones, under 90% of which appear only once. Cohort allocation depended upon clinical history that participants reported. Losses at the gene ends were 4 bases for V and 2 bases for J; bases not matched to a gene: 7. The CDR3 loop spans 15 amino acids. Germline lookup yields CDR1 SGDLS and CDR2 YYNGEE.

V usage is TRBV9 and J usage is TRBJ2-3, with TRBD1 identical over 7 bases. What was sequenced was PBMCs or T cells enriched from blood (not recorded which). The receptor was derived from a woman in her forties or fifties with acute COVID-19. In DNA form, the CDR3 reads TGTGCCAGCAGCCCGCCGACAGGGATCACAGATACGCAGTATTTT. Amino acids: CASSPPTGITDTQYF.